The TCR beta chain under discussion was sequenced for a study of CD8 T cells and mutated HIV epitopes (dated by TCRdb to the early 2020s). Notes on the research overall: Acutely infected subjects were selected on the basis of the epitope form in the transmitted founder virus of each subject and of the ELISpot responses of each subject. This study sequenced single-cell TCR alpha/beta chains from CD8+ T cells that recognized the non-adapted (NAE) and adapted (AE) forms of four HIV Nef epitopes. Six to eight chronically HIV-infected subjects and a few acutely HIV-infected subjects made up the cohort. The same epitope was not tested in every subject, and RF10 was the only epitope examined in both acute and chronic HIV infection. TL10, KY11, RF10 and TY8 were used as the epitopes. Of about 160 subjects screened, the criteria for sorting epitope-specific T cells were met by only a subset. Summary of the overall study and its limitations: Only cells that had both an alpha and a beta chain were included, and some wells contained multiple alpha and beta chain CDR3s. Only the acutely infected subjects showed single-reactive CD8+ T cells, which suggests possible clonal selection between acute and chronic infection. The authors acknowledged that the main limitations were the small number of subjects and how diverse the clinical presentations of those subjects were. Higher clonality was observed in dual tetramer+ cells from chronic subjects than in those from acute subjects (mean difference about 0.29), although the study was underpowered for detection of a significant difference.

V and J are truncated by 5 bases and 0 bases respectively, leaving an intervening sequence of 20 bases. Counted from cysteine to phenylalanine, this CDR3 has 17 amino acids. Here the CDR3 DNA is all that survives: 51 bases in frame from base 1. From a lookup of the germline V gene, CDR1 and CDR2 are MNHEY and SVGEGT. Library generation was performed with single-cell sequencing. To generate single-cell cDNA, a method adapted from Smart-seq2 and MARS-Seq was used, relying on oligo-dT primers carrying well-specific UMIs and on KAPA HiFi for the first-round PCR. Nested PCR was performed on pooled first-round products with template-switch oligo forward primers and barcoded reverse primers specific to the TCR alpha and beta chains. The products were purified with AMPure XP, indexed with TruSeq adapters, and then quantified with the KAPA Universal qPCR Library Quantification Kit. An Illumina MiSeq with 2x300 bp paired-end chemistry was used to sequence the TCR libraries. Processing in the source paper ran as follows. Quality-filtered reads were demultiplexed to wells, mapped to the TCRA and TCRB loci, assigned to clonotypes with MiXCR, and analysed in VGAS. A modified VDJfasta platform was used to deconvolute the TCR data. Analysis of CDR3 overlap between plates ruled out large-scale cross-plate contamination. Clonality was computed as one minus the ratio of unique productive CDR3s to total productive CDR3s. The public reads were reprocessed in TCRdb via fastp at Q25 and MiXCR, keeping in-frame beta chains. Every distinct CDR3 protein forms one entry, paired with its most common genes and DNA. V and J calls and clone size were set by TCRdb, not the authors. This sample is represented by 650 to 800 distinct CDR3 sequences; about 50% of them were singletons. The ten largest clones take up 51% of the sample.

Taken with the paper, the label for time point translates to: sampled during acute HIV-1 infection (about 23-92 days post infection). Peripheral blood mononuclear cells were isolated from leukapheresis or whole blood by Ficoll density gradient separation and then cryopreserved. Without stimulation, thawed PBMCs were stained with HLA class I tetramers loaded with the NAE or AE epitope to identify resting antigen-specific CD8+ T cells. A BD FACS Aria III was used to sort single CD8+ T cells into 96-well plates containing lysis buffer. Details on this clonotype: Base qualities are not at hand, and no much larger clone is one base apart.

Sequenced here: CD8+ T cells sorted from blood by dual tetramer staining, sampled during acute HIV infection. The cell subset or site label for this specimen denotes: cells binding both NAE and AE RF10 tetramers (cross-reactive), unstimulated. The V and J segments used are TRBV6-2 or TRBV6-3 and TRBJ2-7; TRBD2 might be the D gene, on 5 matching bases. The sequence derives from a man younger than 45 with HIV-1 infection. Here is the DNA: TGTGCCAGCAGTCCTAGCCCTAAGGCGGTGAGCTCCTACGAGCAGTACTTC. Its coded protein is CASSPSPKAVSSYEQYF.